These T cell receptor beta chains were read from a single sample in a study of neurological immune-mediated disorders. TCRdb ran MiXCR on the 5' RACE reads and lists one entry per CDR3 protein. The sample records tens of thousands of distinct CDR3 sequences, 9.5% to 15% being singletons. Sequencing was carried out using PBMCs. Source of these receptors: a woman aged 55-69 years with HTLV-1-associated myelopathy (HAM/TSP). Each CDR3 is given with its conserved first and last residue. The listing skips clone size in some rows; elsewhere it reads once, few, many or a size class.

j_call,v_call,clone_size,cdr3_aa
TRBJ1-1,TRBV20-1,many,CSATRGAVNTEAFF
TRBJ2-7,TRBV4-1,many,CASSHGQGGYEQYF
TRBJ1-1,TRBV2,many,CASKRKGQDLNTEAFF
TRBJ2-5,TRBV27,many,CAAKLASGRQETQYF
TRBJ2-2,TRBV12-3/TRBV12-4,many,CASRAGVPGELFF
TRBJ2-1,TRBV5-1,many,CASSLSGSYYNEQFF
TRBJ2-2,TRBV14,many,CASSTTGGPGELFF
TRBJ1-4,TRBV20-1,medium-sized,CSARDGPGEKLFF
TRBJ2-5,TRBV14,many,CASSQELRETQYF
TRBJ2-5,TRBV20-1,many,CSAASGSIQETQYF
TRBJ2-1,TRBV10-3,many,CAISGREKDNEQFF
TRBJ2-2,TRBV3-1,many,CASSQPRPSTGELFF
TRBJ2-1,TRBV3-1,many,CASSQVSFGPSSYNEQFF
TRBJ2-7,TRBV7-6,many,CASSPGGFTSEQYF
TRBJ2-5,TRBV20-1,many,CSAPQRSGTSKQETQYF
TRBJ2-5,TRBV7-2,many,CASSLGPSGGRTQYF
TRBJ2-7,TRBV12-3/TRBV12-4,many,CASSTGPDGEQYF
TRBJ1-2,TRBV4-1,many,CASSQGPGEAYGYTF
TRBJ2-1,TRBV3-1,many,CASSHGLRLAGNEQFF
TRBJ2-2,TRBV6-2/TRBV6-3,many,CASSSGKDTGELFF
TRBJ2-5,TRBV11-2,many,CASSLDFLAGGETQYF
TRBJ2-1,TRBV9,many,CASSGGYNEQFF
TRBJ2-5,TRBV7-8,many,CASSFETQYF
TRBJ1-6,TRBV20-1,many,CSARAGSSYNSPLHF
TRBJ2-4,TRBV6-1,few,CASSAPPGGVRGKWYIQYF
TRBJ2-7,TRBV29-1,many,CSAGEGKLFNEQYF
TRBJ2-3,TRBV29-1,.,CSISRDQYTQYF
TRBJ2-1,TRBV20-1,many,CSAKLAGGEQFF
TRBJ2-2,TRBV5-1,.,CASSLRWGQRGYTNTGELFF
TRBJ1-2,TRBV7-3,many,CASSLTPVLGNYGYTF
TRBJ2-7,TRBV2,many,CASSEGYEQYF
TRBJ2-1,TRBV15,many,CATSSGLRGEVRNEQFF
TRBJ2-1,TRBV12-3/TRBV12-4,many,CASSTRTRTGNEQFF
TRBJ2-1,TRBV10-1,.,CASRPGLDNEQFF
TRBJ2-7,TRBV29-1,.,CSVTGTRGSNVQYF
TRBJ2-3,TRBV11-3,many,CASSSHSSDTQYF
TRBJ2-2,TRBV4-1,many,CASSQERGSRTLANTGELFF
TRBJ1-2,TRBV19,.,CASSTVRVGLDGYTF
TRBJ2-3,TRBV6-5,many,CASSYAPGQGQDTQYF
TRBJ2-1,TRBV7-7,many,CASSPGGALSYNEQFF
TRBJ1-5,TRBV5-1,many,CASSQEGERNQPQHF
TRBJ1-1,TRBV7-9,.,CASSPRAQLNTEAFF
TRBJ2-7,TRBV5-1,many,CASSLTQGTYEQYF